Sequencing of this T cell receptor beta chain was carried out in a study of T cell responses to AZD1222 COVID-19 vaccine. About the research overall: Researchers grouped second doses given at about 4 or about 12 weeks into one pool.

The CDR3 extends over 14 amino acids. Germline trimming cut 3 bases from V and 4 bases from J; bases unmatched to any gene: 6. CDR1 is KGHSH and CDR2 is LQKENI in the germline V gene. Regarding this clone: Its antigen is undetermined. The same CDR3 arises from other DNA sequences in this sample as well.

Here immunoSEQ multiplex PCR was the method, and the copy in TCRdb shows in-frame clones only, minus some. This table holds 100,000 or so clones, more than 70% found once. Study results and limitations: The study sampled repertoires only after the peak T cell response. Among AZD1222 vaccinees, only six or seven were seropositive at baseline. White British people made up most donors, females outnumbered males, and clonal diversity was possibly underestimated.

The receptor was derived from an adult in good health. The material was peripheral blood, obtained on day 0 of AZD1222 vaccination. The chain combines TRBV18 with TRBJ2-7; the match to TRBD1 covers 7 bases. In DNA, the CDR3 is TGTGCCAGCTCACCTCCGGGACAGTCTTACGAGCAGTACTTC. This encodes CASSPPGQSYEQYF.